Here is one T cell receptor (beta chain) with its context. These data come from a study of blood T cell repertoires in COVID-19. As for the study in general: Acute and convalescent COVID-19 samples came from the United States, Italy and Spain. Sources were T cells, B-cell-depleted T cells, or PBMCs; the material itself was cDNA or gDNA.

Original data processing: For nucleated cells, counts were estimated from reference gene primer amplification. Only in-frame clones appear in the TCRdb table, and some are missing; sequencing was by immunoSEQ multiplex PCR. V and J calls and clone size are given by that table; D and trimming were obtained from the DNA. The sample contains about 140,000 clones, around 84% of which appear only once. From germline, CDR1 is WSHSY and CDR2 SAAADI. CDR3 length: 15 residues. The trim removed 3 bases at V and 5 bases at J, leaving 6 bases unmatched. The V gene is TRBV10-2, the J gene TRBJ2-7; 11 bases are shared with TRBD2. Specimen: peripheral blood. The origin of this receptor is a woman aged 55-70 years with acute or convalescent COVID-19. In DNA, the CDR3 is TGCGCCAGCAGTGAAGTAGCGGGGGGGCGAAACGAGCAGTACTTC. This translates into CASSEVAGGRNEQYF.